This T cell receptor (beta chain) stems from a study of cytotoxic CD8 clonotypes in ibrutinib-treated CLL. The study's findings and limits: Baseline clonality, higher than in age-matched healthy donors, tracked circulating CD8+ T-cell counts. At progression, clonality fell back toward baseline after rising at ibrutinib response.

On this clone itself: Its antigen is as yet unknown.

This CDR3 contains 13 residues. CDR1 is SGDLS, CDR2 YYNGEE, per germline. Deletions cut 0 bases from V and 2 bases from J, with 4 bases between. Depth targeted 1 in 200,000 to 1 in 1 million T cells, averaging around 10x coverage per clonotype. Repertoires were generated with immunoSEQ multiplex PCR, while TCRdb's copy carries only in-frame clones and drops some. The table has approximately 92,000 clones, 75% to 80% seen once. The V gene is TRBV9, the J gene TRBJ2-3; D uncertain. This sample comprised PBMCs, obtained after 24 months of ibrutinib treatment. This clonotype was obtained from a human donor with chronic lymphocytic leukemia. The CDR3 is CASSVGVTDTQYF. The CDR3 bases are TGTGCCAGCAGCGTAGGTGTCACAGATACGCAGTATTTT.